These T cell receptor beta chains were read from a single sample in a study of cytomegalovirus exposure and HLA in healthy donors. Sequencing used immunoSEQ multiplex PCR; TCRdb keeps in-frame clones, though not all of them. The table shows roughly 190,000 clones, with 79% occurring only once. The sequenced sample consisted of PBMCs. These receptors all come from a girl between 10 and 17 years old in good health and CMV-seropositive. Both conserved end residues are part of each CDR3. A D gene is named only where the DNA matches it firmly. A row's size may be missing; if present it is once, few, many or a size class.

v_call	clone_size	j_call	d_call	cdr3_nt	cdr3_aa
TRBV7-8	.	TRBJ2-7	TRBD2	TGTGCCAGCAGCACAACTAGCGGGGGGAACGAGCAGTACTTC	CASSTTSGGNEQYF
TRBV10-2	.	TRBJ1-1	TRBD1	TGCGCCAGCAGTGCAAGGACAGGGGTGGGCACTGAAGCTTTCTTT	CASSARTGVGTEAFF
TRBV2	once	TRBJ2-7	TRBD1	TGTGCCAGCAGGGTGGGACAGGCGATCTACGAGCAGTACTTC	CASRVGQAIYEQYF
TRBV11-3	.	TRBJ2-7	.	TGTGCCAGCAGCTTAGTCGCGGCCAACTACGAGCAGTACTTC	CASSLVAANYEQYF
TRBV6-5	.	TRBJ2-7	.	TGTGCCAGCAGGGAGGGGAGCCACGAGCAGCACTTC	CASREGSHEQHF
TRBV5-6	.	TRBJ1-1	TRBD1	TGTGCCAGCAGCTCGACAGGGGCAGAAGCTTTCTTT	CASSSTGAEAFF
TRBV10-3	.	TRBJ1-2	.	TGTGCCATCAGTGAAGACAGGAACTATGGCTACACCTTC	CAISEDRNYGYTF
TRBV4-3	.	TRBJ1-1	TRBD1	TGCGCCAGCAGCCAAGATAGGACAGGTTCGAACACTGAAGCTTTCTTT	CASSQDRTGSNTEAFF
TRBV4-3	.	TRBJ1-6	TRBD1	TGCGCCAGCAGCCAAGATTTGGAGGGGGCGCGCTCACCCCTCCACTTT	CASSQDLEGARSPLHF
TRBV7-2	once	TRBJ2-7	.	TGTGCCAGCAGCCCACAAACAGCCCTCCCCTACGAGCAGTACTTC	CASSPQTALPYEQYF
TRBV5-6	.	TRBJ2-1	TRBD1	TGTGCCAGCAGCTTGTTAGGAGGGGACAGGGTTTCCTACAATGAGCAGTTCTTC	CASSLLGGDRVSYNEQFF
TRBV4-3	.	TRBJ2-6	.	TGCGCCAGCAGCCACAACAGGGAATCGGGCGGGGCCAACGTCCTGACTTTC	CASSHNRESGGANVLTF
TRBV2	.	TRBJ2-2	.	TGTGCCTGGGGGGTGCTTGGGAACACCGGGGAGCTGTTTTTT	CAWGVLGNTGELFF
TRBV6-6	.	TRBJ1-2	TRBD1	TGTGCCAGCCAGCTCACAGGGGGCCGTAACTATGGCTACACCTTC	CASQLTGGRNYGYTF
TRBV6-1	.	TRBJ2-7	.	TGTGCCAGCAGTGAAATGGCTTCCAGCTCCTACGAGCAGTACTTC	CASSEMASSSYEQYF
TRBV7-2	.	TRBJ1-2	TRBD1	TGTGCCAGCAGCTGGGACAGGCTCTCCTATGGCTACACCTTC	CASSWDRLSYGYTF
TRBV7-6	.	TRBJ1-3	TRBD1	TGTGCCAGCAGCTCGGGACAGACCTCCTTCTCTGGAAACACCATATATTTT	CASSSGQTSFSGNTIYF
TRBV5-1	.	TRBJ1-5	.	TGCGCCAGCAGCTTGACGGAGGATCAGCCCCAGCATTTT	CASSLTEDQPQHF
TRBV5-1	.	TRBJ2-3	TRBD2	TGCGCCAGCAGCTCTAGCGGGGGGACCACAGATACGCAGTATTTT	CASSSSGGTTDTQYF
TRBV12-5	once	TRBJ1-4	TRBD1	TGTGCTAGTGGTTTATCACAGGGGGCGGTTTTTGAAAAACTGTTTTTT	CASGLSQGAVFEKLFF
TRBV18	.	TRBJ1-5	.	TGTGCCAGCTCACCACCAGGTGCGGTCGGTCAGCCCCAGCATTTT	CASSPPGAVGQPQHF
TRBV4-1	.	TRBJ2-3	TRBD1	TGCGCCAGCAGCTTCCCTCCCAGGGGGCGAGGTACAGATACGCAGTATTTT	CASSFPPRGRGTDTQYF
TRBV6-5	once	TRBJ1-2	TRBD1	TGTGCCAGCAGTTACTTACCGGGACAGATCTATGGCTACACCTTC	CASSYLPGQIYGYTF
TRBV11-2	.	TRBJ1-1	.	TGTGCCAGCAGCAGAGAGTCGACTGAAGCTTTCTTT	CASSRESTEAFF
TRBV10-1	.	TRBJ2-7	.	TGCGCCAGCAGTGGAAATATGAAGGGGGAGCAGTACTTC	CASSGNMKGEQYF
TRBV10-3	.	TRBJ1-3	.	TGTGCCATCAGTCCGTCTGAGGTTGGAAACACCATATATTTT	CAISPSEVGNTIYF
TRBV5-4	once	TRBJ1-5	TRBD1	TGTGCCAGCAGCCAAGGACAGGGGGTTGGCCAGCCCCAGCATTTT	CASSQGQGVGQPQHF
TRBV7-9	.	TRBJ2-7	TRBD2	TGTGCCAGCAGCGCCCCGGGACTAGCGGGGGGGCTTGAGCAGTACTTC	CASSAPGLAGGLEQYF
TRBV5-6	.	TRBJ2-5	TRBD1	TGTGCCAGCAGGCAGCGGACAGGCCCACGAGAGACCCAGTACTTC	CASRQRTGPRETQYF
TRBV6-1	.	TRBJ1-1	.	TGTGCCAGCATAGACGTACGGGGGACTGAAGCTTTCTTT	CASIDVRGTEAFF
TRBV5-8	.	TRBJ2-7	.	TGTGCCAGCAGCCGCGGGCGCTCCTACGAGCAGTACTTC	CASSRGRSYEQYF
TRBV7-9	.	TRBJ2-1	.	TGTGCCAGCAGCTCGCGTTACCCGCATGAGCAGTTCTTC	CASSSRYPHEQFF
TRBV11-2	.	TRBJ2-5	TRBD1	TGTGCCAGCAGCTTAGTACAGGGGGCTAAGGTTGGGGGGACCCAGTACTTC	CASSLVQGAKVGGTQYF
TRBV7-2	.	TRBJ2-7	TRBD2	TGTGCCAGCAGCCAAACACCTAGCGGGGGCTACGAGCAGTACTTC	CASSQTPSGGYEQYF
TRBV13	.	TRBJ2-7	TRBD2	TGTGCCAGCAGCTTAGGCCGGTTAGCGGGGGCCTACGAGCAGTACTTC	CASSLGRLAGAYEQYF
TRBV7-8	.	TRBJ2-7	TRBD2	TGTGCCAGCCTCTTGCGGGGGAACCCCTACGAGCAGTACTTC	CASLLRGNPYEQYF
TRBV9	.	TRBJ1-1	.	TGTGCCAGCAGCGCCAGGTGGGACACTGAAGCTTTCTTT	CASSARWDTEAFF
TRBV19	few	TRBJ1-5	TRBD1	TGTGCCAGTAGTATAGGCGACAGGGTGGATCAGCCCCAGCATTTT	CASSIGDRVDQPQHF
TRBV7-9	.	TRBJ1-3	TRBD1	TGTGCCAGCAGCTTAGCAGGGACAGGGACTGGAAACACCATATATTTT	CASSLAGTGTGNTIYF
TRBV7-2	once	TRBJ1-2	.	TGTGCCAGCAGCAGGGGGGGTCAAAGCCATGGCTACACCTTC	CASSRGGQSHGYTF
TRBV11-3	.	TRBJ2-2	TRBD2	TGTGCCAGCAGCTTAGAAGCGTTACTAGCGGGGGGGCCGAGCACCGGGGAGCTGTTTTTT	CASSLEALLAGGPSTGELFF
TRBV7-2	.	TRBJ1-1	.	TGTGCCAGCAGCAATAGACAGGCGGAAGCTTTCTTT	CASSNRQAEAFF
TRBV19	.	TRBJ1-2	TRBD1	TGTGCCGGGACAGGGGGTCATGGCTACACCTTC	CAGTGGHGYTF
TRBV7-9	.	TRBJ1-2	.	TGTGCCAGCGGCTCAGGGGGCTACACCTTC	CASGSGGYTF
TRBV11-2	.	TRBJ2-2	.	TGTGCCAGCAGTAAGCAATACGGGATACTAAGCGCGAACACCGGGGAGCTGTTTTTT	CASSKQYGILSANTGELFF
TRBV6-6	.	TRBJ1-2	TRBD1	TGTGCCAGCAGTTTGGGACAGGGGGCCGGCGGCTACACCTTC	CASSLGQGAGGYTF
TRBV6-6	few	TRBJ1-1	.	TGTGCCAGCAGTTATCAGGGATCGAACACTGAAGCTTTCTTT	CASSYQGSNTEAFF
TRBV10-1	once	TRBJ2-7	TRBD2	TGCGCCAGCAGTGAGTCCATGAGCGGGGTGGACGAGCAGTACTTC	CASSESMSGVDEQYF
TRBV6-5	.	TRBJ2-7	.	TGTGCCAGCAGCCCCCCTGGACAGACGAACGAGCAGTACTTC	CASSPPGQTNEQYF
TRBV15	.	TRBJ1-5	TRBD1	TGTGCCACCAGCAGAGATGGGACAGACGATCAGCCCCAGCATTTT	CATSRDGTDDQPQHF